The 20 T cell receptor beta chains below come from one sample, sequenced in a study of Ad26.COV2.S vaccination and SARS-CoV-2 variants. TCRdb's copy holds only in-frame clones and misses some; the assay was immunoSEQ multiplex PCR. The sample records hundreds of thousands of clones, roughly 89% being singletons. Indicated treatment: some 20 received Ad26.COV2.S at low or high dose, single or two shots; about 5 received placebo; per-sample allocation not given. Samples analyzed were those drawn on day 63 after the first vaccine or placebo injection. The specimen was peripheral blood, collected in a trial of Ad26.COV2.S vaccine versus placebo. Receptors were obtained from a person aged 18-60 years who received the Ad26.COV2.S COVID-19 vaccine or a placebo.

This chain links TRBV5-1 with TRBJ2-2; 15 bases match TRBD2. Trimming removed 5 bases from V and 4 bases from J; junction bases left unmatched: 6. The CDR3 length is 17 residues. CDR1 and CDR2 from the germline V gene are SGHRS and YFSETQ. The CDR3 is CASSPGLAGGLTGELFF. The CDR3 region has the DNA TGCGCCAGCAGTCCGGGACTAGCGGGAGGCCTCACCGGGGAGCTGTTTTTT.

The gene calls are TRBV19 and TRBJ2-1; perhaps TRBD2 as D (5 bases). The germline CDR1 and CDR2 sequences are LNHDA and SQIVND (reference sequence). The CDR3 contains 11 residues. V shed 4 bases and J shed 12 bases, with 10 bases lying between them. The CDR3 DNA reads TGTGCCAGTAGTACCGGGATTTGGCAGTTCTTC. Translation gives CASSTGIWQFF.

This chain connects TRBV7-9 to TRBJ2-5, with 8 bases aligning to TRBD2. From germline, CDR1 is SEHNR and CDR2 FQNEAQ (reference sequence). V dropped 3 bases and J dropped 1; count of bases not matched to a gene: 16. The CDR3 runs to 19 residues. CDR3 in DNA: TGTGCCAGCAGCTTCTTACCGGGACTAGGTTTCGCTTCCCAAGAGACCCAGTACTTC. The encoded protein is CASSFLPGLGFASQETQYF.

The chain recombines TRBV3-1 (or the pseudogene TRBV3-2) with TRBJ1-1, with 7 bases identical to TRBD1. The V gene's germline CDR1 is LGHDT and CDR2 YNNKEL (reference sequence). The CDR3 covers 14 residues. V lost 4 bases, J lost 0 bases, and 2 bases stayed unmatched. The CDR3 DNA sequence: TGTGCCAGCAGCCTCGACAGGGTGAACACTGAAGCTTTCTTT. This sequence encodes CASSLDRVNTEAFF.

This chain's CDR3 is CASSLDLESTDTQYF. The CDR3 DNA reads as TGTGCCAGCAGCTTAGATCTAGAAAGCACAGATACGCAGTATTTT. The genes are TRBV7-8 and TRBJ2-3, with unresolved D. The CDR3 runs to 15 residues. Germline V CDR1 and CDR2: SGHVS, FQNEAQ. The germline V and J ends were trimmed by 1 base and 0 bases, with 8 bases remaining between them.

The J gene is TRBJ1-3, the V gene TRBV6-5; 9 bases match TRBD1. From germline, CDR1 is MNHEY and CDR2 SVGAGI. Trimming at V came to 8 bases and at J to 2 bases, leaving 1 base not matched to a gene. The CDR3 totals 13 residues. CDR3 nucleotides: TGTGCCAGCTGGACAGGGGCTGGAAACACCATATATTTT. Translated, it gives CASWTGAGNTIYF.

The V call is TRBV30, the J call TRBJ2-1; 7 bases fit TRBD1. The CDR3 has 13 amino acids. The ends lost 7 bases at V and 0 bases at J; junction bases unmatched: 3. From germline, CDR1 is GTSNPN and CDR2 SVGIG (reference sequence). Written as DNA, the CDR3 is TGTGCCTTCCGACAGGGCTCCTACAATGAGCAGTTCTTC. Translating gives CAFRQGSYNEQFF. Using reference TRBV30 and TRBJ2-1 for the parts outside the CDR3, the full variable domain is SQTIHQWPATLVQPVGSPLSLECTVEGTSNPNLYWYRQAAGRGLQLLFYSVGIGQISSEVPQNLSASRPQDRQFILSSKKLLLSDSGFYLCAFRQGSYNEQFFGPGTRLTVL.

This chain links TRBV28 with TRBJ2-3; 12 bases line up with TRBD2. V shed 5 bases, J shed 4 bases, and the junction held 4 bases outside the gene matches. The CDR3 runs 15 residues. Germline CDR1 and CDR2: MDHEN and SYDVKM. The CDR3 sequence: CASSLAGGPADTQYF. The DNA of the CDR3 is TGTGCCAGCAGTCTAGCGGGAGGGCCGGCAGATACGCAGTATTTT.

The chain combines TRBV4-2 with TRBJ1-1; possible D gene TRBD1, 5 bases. Germline V gives CDR1 LGHNA, CDR2 YNFKEQ. Trimming removed 2 bases at V and 4 bases at J, with 14 bases between. This CDR3 is 15 amino acids long. The CDR3 DNA reads as TGTGCCAGCAGCCAATATAGACAGTCGGGCACTGAAGCTTTCTTT. Protein: CASSQYRQSGTEAFF.

The V and J genes are TRBV9 and TRBJ2-7, with 7 bases aligning to TRBD1. Germline V lookup: CDR1 SGDLS, CDR2 YYNGEE. V lost 0 bases to trimming and J lost 4 bases; unmatched junction nucleotides: 10. The CDR3 covers 16 residues. Here the CDR3 DNA reads TGTGCCAGCAGCGTAGATTCCACGGGACAGATTTACGAGCAGTACTTC. Translated: CASSVDSTGQIYEQYF.

This chain connects TRBV5-1 to TRBJ2-5; 9 positions agree with TRBD1. This CDR3 has 16 residues. V shed 0 bases and J 5 bases; nucleotides not matched to a gene: 8. Germline V gene lookup returns CDR1 SGHRS and CDR2 YFSETQ. CDR3 loop: CASSLETGGAGETQYF. In DNA form, the CDR3 reads TGCGCCAGCAGCTTGGAAACAGGGGGCGCGGGGGAGACCCAGTACTTC. Full variable domain (remainder filled in from reference TRBV5-1 and TRBJ2-5): KAGVTQTPRYLIKTRGQQVTLSCSPISGHRSVSWYQQTPGQGLQFLFEYFSETQRNKGNFPGRFSGRQFSNSRSEMNVSTLELGDSALYLCASSLETGGAGETQYFGPGTRLLVL.

The V gene is TRBV18, the J gene TRBJ1-1, with unresolved D. This CDR3 comprises 15 residues. The V and J ends lost 4 bases and 0 bases respectively, with 12 bases between them. Germline loops: CDR1 KGHSH, CDR2 LQKENI. The CDR3, as DNA: TGTGCCAGCTCACTTGGACGTGGAATGAACACTGAAGCTTTCTTT. Translating it yields CASSLGRGMNTEAFF.

The chain uses TRBV16 and TRBJ1-5; D is ambiguous. CDR3 length: 15 residues. Trimming took 5 bases from V and 2 from J, leaving 13 bases between them. Per germline, CDR1 KGHSY and CDR2 FQNENV. CDR3 sequence: CASSKLTGGNQPQHF. The CDR3 DNA reads TGTGCCAGCAGCAAACTGACGGGCGGCAATCAGCCCCAGCATTTT.

This clone showed up just once. The V and J genes are TRBV7-9 and TRBJ2-1, with TRBD1 as a possible D gene (5 bases). CDR3 length: 16 amino acids. Trimming pared 0 bases from V and 8 bases from J, leaving 17 bases between. Germline V gene data show CDR1 as SEHNR and CDR2 as FQNEAQ (reference sequence). CDR3: CASSLAQDIIFDEQFF. CDR3 coding DNA: TGTGCCAGCAGCTTAGCGCAGGACATCATCTTCGATGAGCAGTTCTTC.

The chain uses TRBV2 and TRBJ2-4; 8 bases are a match to TRBD1. Germline V gene data show CDR1 as SNHLY and CDR2 as FYNNEI. CDR3 length equals 14 residues. V was clipped by 6 bases and J by 9 bases; unmatched bases: 10. The CDR3: CASRTTGDESIQYF. The CDR3 nucleotides read TGTGCCAGCAGGACGACAGGGGATGAGAGCATTCAGTACTTC.

The rearrangement uses TRBV11-2 and TRBJ2-1; 7 bases are shared with TRBD1. The CDR3 runs 15 residues. V lost 5 bases, J lost 7 bases, and 11 bases stayed unmatched. Germline V CDR1 and CDR2: SGHAT, FQNNGV. DNA of the CDR3: TGTGCCAGCAGCAAAACAGGGACAGAAAATAATGAGCAGTTCTTC. Translation gives CASSKTGTENNEQFF.

J is TRBJ1-5 and V is TRBV7-2, with D unresolved. CDR3 length: 15 residues. Between the trimmed V and J ends, which lost 4 bases and 0 bases, there was a span of 10 bases. Germline V gene sequence: CDR1 SGHTA, CDR2 FQGNSA. This CDR3 reads CASSSRLISNQPQHF. The CDR3 DNA follows: TGTGCCAGCAGCTCTAGACTGATTAGCAATCAGCCCCAGCATTTT.

The gene calls are TRBV19 and TRBJ2-7; 8 bases fit TRBD1. Trimming took 9 bases from V and 6 from J; bases not matched to a gene: 7. Germline CDR1 LNHDA, CDR2 SQIVND (reference sequence). The CDR3 runs to 12 residues. The CDR3 DNA is TGTGCCAGCGACAGGGGTGAAGGCGAGCAGTACTTC. It is translated as CASDRGEGEQYF.

The chain has TRBV28 and TRBJ1-2, with 8 bases aligning to TRBD1. The junction had 1 base not matched to a gene; V was cut back by 2 bases and J by 5 bases. Germline CDR1 MDHEN, CDR2 SYDVKM. The length of the CDR3 is 13 residues. CDR3 in amino acids: CASSLRQGYGYTF. CDR3 DNA: TGTGCCAGCAGTTTACGACAGGGGTATGGCTACACCTTC.

This rearrangement joins TRBV2 to TRBJ2-2, with 8 bases that match TRBD1. The germline gives CDR1 SNHLY, CDR2 FYNNEI. The CDR3 is 15 amino acids. The junction had 5 bases not matched to a gene; V was cut back by 4 bases and J by 4 bases. The CDR3 DNA sequence: TGTGCCAGCAGTGCCGGGACAGGCTTCACCGGGGAGCTGTTTTTT. Its translation: CASSAGTGFTGELFF.